This T cell receptor (beta chain) was documented in a study of graft-versus-host responses after intestinal transplantation (dated by TCRdb to the early 2020s). Regarding the complete study: Recipients received multivisceral, liver-intestinal, or isolated intestinal transplants. Anti-thymocyte globulin induction was given to all recipients, followed by maintenance tacrolimus and steroids for approximately three years. After intestinal transplantation, graft-versus-host and host-versus-graft alloreactive T cell clones were followed in the graft, circulation and bone marrow using bulk TCR-beta CDR3 sequencing. Alloreactive clones were identified by sequencing pre-transplant mixed lymphocyte reaction products and comparing them with unstimulated pre-transplant donor and recipient T cells. Of the roughly 24 intestinal transplant recipients enrolled in the cohort, one of whom was a retransplant, a few patients without pretransplant specimens were excluded. Donor T cell macrochimerism was defined as a peak of at least 4% donor T cells among recipient peripheral blood mononuclear cells. Rather than going through the commercial service, samples from a few later patients were sequenced in-house on an Illumina MiSeq and processed with MiXCR. Broader findings and caveats from the paper: High GvH to HvG T cell clonal ratios were observed in the allografts of patients with donor T cell macrochimerism. Early after transplant, peak levels of circulating GvH clones were found to be associated with declines in HvG clones. Conclusions were limited by the relatively low number and heterogeneity of intestinal transplant patients. GvH clones turned up in recipient bone marrow, with some appearing earlier in ileal mucosa or blood, a pattern consistent with an intestinal mucosal origin.

Library generation was performed with the immunoSEQ multiplex PCR assay. For most patients, genomic DNA was isolated with the Qiagen DNeasy Blood and Tissue Kit and sent frozen to Adaptive Biotechnologies for TCR sequencing. Adaptive Biotechnologies carried out high-throughput TCR-beta CDR3 sequencing of genomic DNA for most patients. The paper's data handling went like this. Adaptive's ImmunoSEQ software supplied the TCR sequencing data for 15 to 20 patients, while MiXCR and VDJtools were used to process three other patients. To correct CD4 versus CD8 sorting errors, any sequence found in both subsets at a frequency ratio below 5:1 was removed. CDR3 nucleotide sequences shared by donor and recipient were removed because the origin of these sequences could not be assigned. To count as alloreactive, a clone needed at least 2-fold expansion over unstimulated cells and a minimum CFSE-low frequency of 0.002% (template counts) or 0.001% (read counts). A clone was considered mappable if detected in the sequenced pre-transplant spleen, lymph node, or MLR CFSE-low populations of the donor or recipient. Cumulative frequency of alloreactive clones was calculated as a percentage of all sequences weighted by copy number. TCRdb took over this immuneACCESS table, retaining in-frame rearrangements with V and J assigned. Such tables are incomplete; in checked studies, under half of the missing clones stem from an unresolved V gene, and the remainder is unexplained. The V and J calls and the clone size are those of that table, but D and trimming were determined from the DNA. Across this sample there are about 64,000 clones, with roughly 90% seen only once. About 1.8% of the sample is held by the ten biggest clonotypes.

CDR1 MNHEY and CDR2 SVGAGI were looked up in the germline V gene. Germline trimming amounts to 11 bases on V and 5 bases on J, with 10 as the count of junction bases outside the gene matches. The CDR3 runs 13 residues from the cysteine to the phenylalanine. Of the read, only the CDR3 DNA is kept; its 39 bases are in frame from base 1. Reading the label with the study, this specimen's time point is: cells obtained before transplantation from donor or recipient. CD3+CD4+ and CD3+CD8+ populations were FACS-sorted from unstimulated pre-transplant donor and recipient cells taken from spleen or lymph nodes. The sample holds one count of this clone. Its cognate antigen has yet to be identified. Base qualities are missing; no much larger clone stands one base away.

This TCR came from a human donor who was the organ donor for an intestinal transplant. The sequenced sample was unstimulated CD8+ T cells sorted from spleen or lymph node cells, obtained before transplant. Recombination joined TRBV6-5 with TRBJ2-7, with 9 bases aligning to TRBD1. The encoded CDR3 is CAGGQGIGDEQYF. At the DNA level, the sequence is TGTGCCGGAGGACAGGGGATAGGCGACGAGCAGTACTTC.